These T cell receptor beta chains were read from a single sample in a study of cytomegalovirus exposure and HLA in healthy donors. Profiling relied on immunoSEQ multiplex PCR, and the TCRdb table lists in-frame clones only, not all of them. Among about 160,000 clones listed, roughly 73% were seen once. The sequenced sample was PBMCs. The source is a woman under 30 in good health and CMV-seronegative. The CDR3 runs from the conserved cysteine through the conserved F or W. Each record gives: V gene, D gene, J gene, clone size, CDR3 DNA, CDR3 protein. D genes are given only for firm matches. Only some rows state a clone size, as once, few, many or a class for expanded clones.

>TRBV18|-|TRBJ1-5|-
TGTGCCAGCTCACCCAGGGTTCTCCAGCCCCAGCATTTT
CASSPRVLQPQHF
>TRBV11-3|TRBD2|TRBJ2-1|few
TGTGCCAGCAGCCTAGGGACTAGCGGGGGGGCGGGGAATGAGCAGTTCTTC
CASSLGTSGGAGNEQFF
>TRBV10-2|TRBD1|TRBJ2-4|-
TGCGCCAGCGTTACCGGGACAGAACAAAACATTCAGTACTTC
CASVTGTEQNIQYF
>TRBV7-8|-|TRBJ1-5|-
TGTGCCAGCAGCTTAGGGGAGAATAGCAATCAGCCCCAGCATTTT
CASSLGENSNQPQHF
>TRBV18|TRBD1|TRBJ1-1|few
TGTGCCAGCTCACTCTCATACGGGACAGAACTAACGAACACTGAAGCTTTCTTT
CASSLSYGTELTNTEAFF
>TRBV28|-|TRBJ2-1|-
TGTGCCAGCAGTTTATCAGGGCCCAATGAGCAGTTCTTC
CASSLSGPNEQFF
>TRBV9|-|TRBJ1-2|-
TGTGCCAGCAGCGCCGACATGACCTATGGCTACACCTTC
CASSADMTYGYTF
>TRBV5-1|TRBD2|TRBJ2-1|few
TGCGCCAGCAGCCTGGGAGGGCTGAGGGTATACAATGAGCAGTTCTTC
CASSLGGLRVYNEQFF
>TRBV13|TRBD2|TRBJ2-3|-
TGTGCCAGCAGCTTCTCCGGGAGGCGCACAGATACGCAGTATTTT
CASSFSGRRTDTQYF
>TRBV29-1|TRBD1|TRBJ2-7|-
TGCAGCGTTGAGGCCGGACAGGGTGACTACGAGCAGTACTTC
CSVEAGQGDYEQYF
>TRBV18|TRBD1|TRBJ1-2|few
TGTGCCAGCTCATCCCGACAGGGGGCGGATGGCTACACCTTC
CASSSRQGADGYTF
>TRBV4-2|TRBD1|TRBJ1-2|-
TGTGCCAGCAGCCAAGATGGGCAGGGGGCTAAGAAGGGCTACACCTTC
CASSQDGQGAKKGYTF
>TRBV28|-|TRBJ1-6|-
TGTGCCAGCAGTTTCAACCGGAATTCACCCCTCCACTTT
CASSFNRNSPLHF
>TRBV5-8|TRBD1|TRBJ2-1|-
TGTGCCAGCAGCTTGGGGACGGGACAGGTGTACAATGAGCAGTTCTTC
CASSLGTGQVYNEQFF
>TRBV7-2|TRBD1|TRBJ2-1|-
TGTGCCAGCGGGGGACAGGGAGGTTACAATGAGCAGTTCTTC
CASGGQGGYNEQFF
>TRBV10-3|-|TRBJ1-1|few
TGTGCCATCAGTGACAGGGTTGGGACTGAAGCTTTCTTT
CAISDRVGTEAFF
>TRBV30|TRBD1|TRBJ1-4|-
TGTGCCTGGACTACAGGGGGGGGTGAAAAACTGTTTTTT
CAWTTGGGEKLFF
>TRBV18|-|TRBJ1-1|-
TGTGCCAGCTCACCGCGACAGGAGAACACTGAAGCTTTCTTT
CASSPRQENTEAFF
>TRBV9|-|TRBJ2-2|-
TGTGCCAGCAGCGTAGTTGCGGGCTCGAACACCGGGGAGCTGTTTTTT
CASSVVAGSNTGELFF
>TRBV2|TRBD1|TRBJ1-5|-
TGTGCCAGCAGAGACCACAGGGGGAATCAGCCCCAGCATTTT
CASRDHRGNQPQHF
>TRBV7-9|TRBD2|TRBJ2-2|-
TGTGCCAGCAGCTCGCTCAGAACGAATAGCGGGAGGGGCACCGGGGAGCTGTTTTTT
CASSSLRTNSGRGTGELFF
>TRBV6-1|-|TRBJ2-7|-
TGTGCCAGCAGTGAGAGATACGAGCAGTACTTC
CASSERYEQYF
>TRBV5-1|-|TRBJ1-4|-
TGCGCCAGCAGCCTGGTTGGGGGGGGTGAAAAACTGTTTTTT
CASSLVGGGEKLFF
>TRBV6-6|-|TRBJ1-3|-
TGTGCCAGCACCTCCACTCAGGCGGGAAACACCATATATTTT
CASTSTQAGNTIYF
>TRBV19|-|TRBJ2-6|-
TGTGCCAGTAGTCCACAAGGGGGAAAAGGGGCCAACGTCCTGACTTTC
CASSPQGGKGANVLTF
>TRBV7-9|TRBD1|TRBJ1-2|-
TGTGCCAGCAGCCTCCACTTGGACAGGGACCCTTATGGCTACACCTTC
CASSLHLDRDPYGYTF
>TRBV4-2|-|TRBJ1-4|-
TGTGCCAGCAGCCAAGGCCGGGAGCTAGAAGAAAAACTGTTTTTT
CASSQGRELEEKLFF
>TRBV9|-|TRBJ2-2|-
TGTGCCAGCAGCTCCCCCCGAGTGAACACCGGGGAGCTGTTTTTT
CASSSPRVNTGELFF
>TRBV5-5|TRBD1|TRBJ1-2|-
TGTGCCAGCAGCCGGACAGGGTCGTATGGCTACACCTTC
CASSRTGSYGYTF
>TRBV5-5|TRBD1|TRBJ1-1|-
TGTGCCAGCAGCCCCTACAGGGGTACCATGAACACTGAAGCTTTCTTT
CASSPYRGTMNTEAFF
>TRBV7-2|TRBD2|TRBJ2-3|-
TGTGCCAGCAGCCCCTGGGGGGGGACTAGCACAGATACGCAGTATTTT
CASSPWGGTSTDTQYF
>TRBV28|TRBD2|TRBJ2-1|-
TGTGCCAGCAGTTTCGAGCGGGGGGCCTCCTACAATGAGCAGTTCTTC
CASSFERGASYNEQFF
>TRBV4-3|-|TRBJ2-2|-
TGCGCCAGCAGCCAAGAGATTACCCGGTCCGGGGAGCTGTTTTTT
CASSQEITRSGELFF
>TRBV27|TRBD1|TRBJ1-1|once
TGTGCCAGCAGTTTAATATCCAGGGGGGCCACTGAAGCTTTCTTT
CASSLISRGATEAFF
>TRBV10-1|-|TRBJ2-3|-
TGCGCCAGCAGTGAGTCGAGTCTACGGGGCACAGATACGCAGTATTTT
CASSESSLRGTDTQYF
>TRBV9|-|TRBJ1-2|-
TGTGCCAGCAGCGCCACCACAGGGTTTGCCGGGAAACAGGGCTATGGCTACACCTTC
CASSATTGFAGKQGYGYTF
>TRBV9|-|TRBJ2-2|-
TGTGCCAGCAGCGTATCCAGGAACACCGGGGAGCTGTTTTTT
CASSVSRNTGELFF
>TRBV9|TRBD1|TRBJ2-7|-
TGTGCCAGCAGCATAGGGACAGGGGACTACGAGCAGTACTTC
CASSIGTGDYEQYF
>TRBV28|TRBD1|TRBJ1-2|-
TGTGCCAGCAACAAAGGACAGGCGGCCAGCTACACCTTC
CASNKGQAASYTF
>TRBV7-2|TRBD1|TRBJ1-1|-
TGTGCCAGCAGCCCACGACAGGGGTTTTGGACTGAAGCTTTCTTT
CASSPRQGFWTEAFF
>TRBV7-2|-|TRBJ1-1|-
TGTGCCAGCAGCTTAGGTGGCGGGATGAACACTGAAGCTTTCTTT
CASSLGGGMNTEAFF
>TRBV7-2|-|TRBJ1-3|-
TGTGCCAGCAGCCTACGGGAGCCTTCGGACACCATATATTTT
CASSLREPSDTIYF